Listed below are T cell receptor beta chains from one sample, sequenced in a study of shared T cell receptors in the human thymus. Clones were read by immunoSEQ multiplex PCR, and TCRdb kept only the in-frame ones, dropping some. The table records some 640,000 clones, around 87% of them present only once. This same sample was also taken into another study, of human thymus T cells.

Sequenced sample: thymocytes. These TCRs come from a boy under two years old with a congenital heart defect. Both conserved end residues are part of each CDR3. Fields, in order: J gene, clone size, D gene, V gene, CDR3 DNA, CDR3 protein. A D gene is named only where the DNA matches it firmly. The size entry is marked missing in some rows and otherwise reads once, few, many or a size class.

TRBJ1-4	NA	NA	TRBV9	TGTGCCAGCAGCCCAGTATCAGGTTCTAACGATGAAAAACTGTTTTTT	CASSPVSGSNDEKLFF
TRBJ2-4	NA	TRBD2	TRBV5-1	TGCGCCAGCAGCTTCATCGGCCGGGGGGGAGGGCCGGGAACCAAAAACATTCAGTACTTC	CASSFIGRGGGPGTKNIQYF
TRBJ1-2	once	TRBD1	TRBV19	TGTGCCAGTAGTATAGATCTCAGGGGGAGTGGCTACACCTTC	CASSIDLRGSGYTF
TRBJ1-2	once	TRBD1	TRBV2	TGTGCCAGCAGCCGACAGGGACCCTATGGCTACACCTTC	CASSRQGPYGYTF
TRBJ1-1	NA	TRBD1	TRBV6-6	TGTGCCAGCAGTTACACGGCGGGACAGGGGAACACTGAAGCTTTCTTT	CASSYTAGQGNTEAFF
TRBJ1-2	NA	TRBD1	TRBV4-3	TGCGCCAGCAGCCAAGGAGGACAGGAGGTCGACTATGGCTACACCTTC	CASSQGGQEVDYGYTF
TRBJ2-4	few	NA	TRBV2	TGTGCCAGCATCAAGTGGCGGGGCGACCACAAAAACATTCAGTACTTC	CASIKWRGDHKNIQYF
TRBJ2-5	NA	TRBD2	TRBV30	TGTGCCTGGAGTCCAACTAGCGACCAAGAGACCCAGTACTTC	CAWSPTSDQETQYF
TRBJ2-5	NA	NA	TRBV30	TGTGCCTGGATGCTCGGGGAGACCCAGTACTTC	CAWMLGETQYF
TRBJ2-1	once	TRBD2	TRBV7-8	TGTGCCAGCAGCGTAACTAGCGTAAGAAGCTCCTACAATGAGCAGTTCTTC	CASSVTSVRSSYNEQFF
TRBJ2-7	NA	NA	TRBV11-2	TGTGCCAGCAGCTTCGCACCCCGACTAGGCAGATACGAGCAGTACTTC	CASSFAPRLGRYEQYF
TRBJ1-4	NA	NA	TRBV2	TGTGCCAGCAGCCTAGGACAGACAACTAATGAAAAACTGTTTTTT	CASSLGQTTNEKLFF
TRBJ2-5	NA	NA	TRBV18	TGTGCCAGCTCAGCTACCGGGTCTCAAGAGACCCAGTACTTC	CASSATGSQETQYF
TRBJ2-7	NA	NA	TRBV30	TGTGCCTGGAGTCCATCCCTTGGGACACTCCGCATGGGCCTCGAGCAGTACTTC	CAWSPSLGTLRMGLEQYF
TRBJ1-5	NA	NA	TRBV7-6	TGTGCCAGCAGCTTAAAACAGGGCGTCAATCAGCCCCAGCATTTT	CASSLKQGVNQPQHF
TRBJ1-4	NA	NA	TRBV14	TGTGCCAGCAGCCAAGCGTTGACAGGCCGGAATGAAAAACTGTTTTTT	CASSQALTGRNEKLFF
TRBJ1-2	NA	NA	TRBV2	TGTGCCAGCAGGGAGGGGCCGCAGGGCTACACCTTC	CASREGPQGYTF
TRBJ1-4	once	NA	TRBV19	TGTGCCAGTAGTATCGGGTCCGGGGTGGATGAAAAACTGTTTTTT	CASSIGSGVDEKLFF
TRBJ2-3	NA	TRBD2	TRBV20-1	TGCAGCGGGGGGGATACGCAGTATTTT	CSGGDTQYF
TRBJ1-1	NA	NA	TRBV6-1	TGTGCCAGCAGTGGAGGGAACTACACTGAAGCTTTCTTT	CASSGGNYTEAFF
TRBJ1-2	NA	TRBD1	TRBV28	TGTGCCAGCAGTACTACCAGGGGGCTAGGCTATGGCTACACCTTC	CASSTTRGLGYGYTF
TRBJ1-2	once	NA	TRBV5-1	TGCGCCAGCAGCTTCAGGACATCTCCTTCCCCGTATGGCTACACCTTC	CASSFRTSPSPYGYTF
TRBJ2-7	NA	TRBD2	TRBV30	TGTGCCTGGAGTGTACTCGGACTAGCGGGAGAGAGCTCCTACGAGCAGTACTTC	CAWSVLGLAGESSYEQYF
TRBJ1-6	NA	NA	TRBV10-3	TGTGCCATCAGCGTAAACAGGGAGGGAGTCCCAAGGGATTCACCCCTCCACTTT	CAISVNREGVPRDSPLHF
TRBJ1-6	NA	NA	TRBV27	TGTGCCAGCAGTTTATCTTTCAGGGGCGATAATTCACCCCTCCACTTT	CASSLSFRGDNSPLHF
TRBJ2-2	NA	TRBD2	TRBV14	TGTGCCAGCAGCCAAGATTCTTGGACTAGCGGGAGATCCACCGATTCCACCGGGGAGCTGTTTTTT	CASSQDSWTSGRSTDSTGELFF
TRBJ1-2	NA	NA	TRBV19	TGTGCCAGTATCCACCCAGGAAGCGGTGGCTACACCTTC	CASIHPGSGGYTF
TRBJ2-7	NA	TRBD2	TRBV7-6	TGTGCCAGCAGCTTTACGCGGGAGGGCCACTACGAGCAGTACTTC	CASSFTREGHYEQYF
TRBJ1-3	NA	NA	TRBV2	TGTGCCAGCACCCGAGGTGGACCGGGAAGCTCTGGAAACACCATATATTTT	CASTRGGPGSSGNTIYF
TRBJ1-5	NA	NA	TRBV5-6	TGTGCCAGCAGCCCAGACGGAGACGATCAGCCCCAGCATTTT	CASSPDGDDQPQHF
TRBJ2-7	NA	TRBD1	TRBV7-9	TGTGCCAGCTTGGGACAGAGCTCCTACGAGCAGTACTTC	CASLGQSSYEQYF
TRBJ2-4	NA	NA	TRBV28	TGTGCCAGCAACGGGGACACAGGAAGCATTCAGTACTTC	CASNGDTGSIQYF
TRBJ1-1	once	TRBD1	TRBV5-4	TGTGCCAGCAGCCGACAGGGGAGGATGAACACTGAAGCTTTCTTT	CASSRQGRMNTEAFF
TRBJ2-1	NA	TRBD2	TRBV29-1	TGCAGCGTTGAGACTAGCGGGGGGGATTTTTCTCTGGATGAGCAGTTCTTC	CSVETSGGDFSLDEQFF
TRBJ1-2	few	TRBD1	TRBV28	TGTGCCAGCAGGCAATCCAGGGGACAGACTAACTATGGCTACACCTTC	CASRQSRGQTNYGYTF
TRBJ2-7	once	TRBD2	TRBV4-3	TGCGCCAGCAGCCAAGATCGGCGGGGGAGCTCCTACGAGCAGTACTTC	CASSQDRRGSSYEQYF
TRBJ2-1	NA	TRBD1	TRBV29-1	TGCAGCGTTGAAGATCAAGGGACAGGGTTCTACAATGAGCAGTTCTTC	CSVEDQGTGFYNEQFF
TRBJ2-5	NA	NA	TRBV5-6	TGTGCCAGCAGCTGGGGAGACCGGGAGACCCAGTACTTC	CASSWGDRETQYF
TRBJ1-1	once	NA	TRBV5-5	TGTGCCAGCAGCTCGGAGGTGGTGAACACTGAAGCTTTCTTT	CASSSEVVNTEAFF
TRBJ2-5	once	TRBD1	TRBV18	TGTGCCAGCTCACCGGTGGGAACCCCAGACAGGGGCATCCAAGAGACCCAGTACTTC	CASSPVGTPDRGIQETQYF
TRBJ1-1	NA	NA	TRBV2	TGTGCCAGCAGGGAATTAAAAGCTTTCTTT	CASRELKAFF
TRBJ2-2	NA	TRBD2	TRBV10-2	TGCGCCAGCAGGGTAGGACTAGCGGGAGCCGGGGAGCTGTTTTTT	CASRVGLAGAGELFF
TRBJ2-5	NA	NA	TRBV28	TGTGCCAGCAGCCCTAAGAAAGTGCAAGAGACCCAGTACTTC	CASSPKKVQETQYF
TRBJ1-2	NA	TRBD1	TRBV28	TGTGCCAGCAGTGGGACCCAATCCGGGACAGGGAGTCAGGATGGCTACACCTTC	CASSGTQSGTGSQDGYTF
TRBJ2-5	NA	TRBD1	TRBV5-1	TGCGCCAGCAGCCAGTACTCCGGGACAGGTGAGGAGACCCAGTACTTC	CASSQYSGTGEETQYF
TRBJ2-3	NA	NA	TRBV7-9	TGTGCCAGCAGCTTAGCGAAGGAAGGGGGCACAGATACGCAGTATTTT	CASSLAKEGGTDTQYF
TRBJ2-7	once	TRBD1	TRBV5-4	TGTGCCAGCAGCTTGGATCCTATAACCTTACAGGGGCCGCAGTACTTC	CASSLDPITLQGPQYF
TRBJ1-4	NA	NA	TRBV6-1	TGTGCCAGCACGGGAACAACTAATGAAAAACTGTTTTTT	CASTGTTNEKLFF